The 21 T cell receptor beta chains listed next were all sequenced from one sample in a study of blood T cells in healthy people across ages. Through a sample-barcoded 5' primer and a J-beta primer mix, a second PCR was run for about 7 to 12 cycles. Using its own MiXCR run on the 5' RACE reads, TCRdb lists one record per CDR3 protein. The sample lists 1.5 million to 1.9 million distinct CDR3 sequences, approximately 43% occurring once. The specimen was blood. These receptors came from a woman aged 18-29 years in good health.

This chain links TRBV11-1 with TRBJ2-7; D possibly uses TRBD1 or TRBD2 (5 bases each). Germline loops: CDR1 SGHAT, CDR2 FQDESV (reference sequence). The CDR3 covers 15 residues. V shed 5 bases and J shed 0 bases, with 14 bases lying between them. CDR3 residues: CASSATGTVSYEQYF. The DNA of the CDR3 is TGTGCCAGCAGCGCAACCGGGACGGTCTCCTACGAGCAGTACTTC.

V usage is TRBV25-1 and J usage is TRBJ1-1; D may be TRBD1 (5 bases). Trimming took off 9 bases at V and 7 bases at J, with 24 bases between the two ends. The CDR3 sequence is 15 residues long. Germline-derived CDR1 and CDR2 are MGHDK and SYGVNS. CDR3 residues: CASDRYEQGRDEAFF. CDR3 sequence (DNA): TGTGCCAGTGACCGGTATGAGCAGGGTCGGGATGAAGCTTTCTTT. The whole variable domain, remainder taken from reference TRBV25-1 and TRBJ1-1, is EADIYQTPRYLVIGTGKKITLECSQTMGHDKMYWYQQDPGMELHLIHYSYGVNSTEKGDLSSESTVSRIRTEHFPLTLESARPSHTSQYLCASDRYEQGRDEAFFGQGTRLTVV.

The chain recombines TRBV7-2 with TRBJ1-1; D possibly corresponds to TRBD1 (5 bases). Germline CDR1 SGHTA, CDR2 FQGNSA. This CDR3 has 14 residues. Between the trimmed V and J ends, which lost 4 bases and 5 bases, there was a span of 14 bases. The CDR3 DNA reads TGTGCCAGCAGCTCCCAACCCAGGGAGACTGAAGCTTTCTTT. Translating gives CASSSQPRETEAFF.

This clonotype came up a few times. The chain carries TRBV28 and TRBJ1-5; no reliable D call. The CDR3 totals 15 residues. V gave up 7 bases and J gave up 7 bases, with 20 bases separating them. CDR1 is MDHEN, CDR2 SYDVKM, per germline. The CDR3 sequence: CASNWRGGTVQPQHF. The CDR3 nucleotides read TGTGCCAGCAACTGGAGAGGAGGAACCGTCCAGCCCCAGCATTTT.

This clonotype came up a few times. The rearrangement uses TRBV5-1 and TRBJ2-1; 8 positions agree with TRBD2. After removal of 4 bases from V and 7 bases from J, the junction contained 10 bases not matched to a gene. From germline, CDR1 is SGHRS and CDR2 YFSETQ. This CDR3 has 15 amino acids. The CDR3 loop reads CASSLGVAGMNEQFF. In nucleotides, the CDR3 is TGCGCCAGCAGCCTCGGGGTAGCGGGGATGAATGAGCAGTTCTTC.

V gene TRBV6-2 or TRBV6-3 combines with J gene TRBJ2-3; D ambiguous. With 2 bases removed from V and 0 bases from J, the gap between germline ends came to 12 bases. The CDR3 sequence is 16 residues long. Germline values: CDR1 MNHEY, CDR2 SVGEGT. CDR3 protein: CASSYGRIYSTDTQYF. CDR3 bases: TGTGCCAGCAGTTACGGCAGAATTTATAGCACAGATACGCAGTATTTT.

The V call is TRBV7-2, the J call TRBJ1-2, with D uncertain. Deletions cut 0 bases from V and 1 base from J, with 6 bases between. Germline CDR1 and CDR2: SGHTA and FQGNSA. This CDR3 region has 14 residues. CDR3 in amino acids: CASSLASYNYGYTF. CDR3 sequence (DNA): TGTGCCAGCAGCTTAGCGTCATATAACTATGGCTACACCTTC.

As concerns this clonotype: At one end, the junction sequence differs from germline, possibly due to a read error. The chain carries TRBV6-2 or TRBV6-3 and TRBJ2-3, with D possibly TRBD2 on 5 matching bases. The CDR3 loop spans 19 amino acids. Germline V lookup: CDR1 MNHEY, CDR2 SVGEGT. The CDR3 DNA follows: TGTGCCAGCAGTTCGCGAACTACATTCGTCCTCCCTAGCACAGATATGCAGTATTTT. Its protein is CASSSRTTFVLPSTDMQYF.

This clonotype was detected only a few times. The V gene is TRBV20-1, the J gene TRBJ1-2, with D perhaps TRBD1 (6 bases). Germline lookup yields CDR1 DFQATT and CDR2 SNEGSKA (reference sequence). Trimming stripped 5 bases from V and 3 bases from J, with 16 bases between. The length of the CDR3 is 14 residues. CDR3 region: CSACCRGLDYGYTF. The CDR3 DNA is TGCAGTGCTTGCTGCCGGGGGCTTGACTATGGCTACACCTTC.

The chain recombines TRBV6-6 with TRBJ1-2, with D hard to call. CDR1 and CDR2 from the germline V gene are MNHNY and SVGAGI (reference sequence). Deletions cut 7 bases from V and 4 bases from J, with 19 bases between. This CDR3 spans 15 amino acids. The CDR3 protein is CASNYGDISTYGYTF. CDR3 sequence (DNA): TGTGCCAGCAACTACGGGGATATTTCTACCTATGGCTACACCTTC.

This sequence joins TRBV5-1 and TRBJ1-4; TRBD1 is a possible D gene (6 bases). CDR1 and CDR2 (germline): SGHRS, YFSETQ. The CDR3 extends over 15 amino acids. V lost 4 bases to trimming and J lost 3 bases, with 13 bases between them. CDR3 in amino acids: CASSDTGQSNEKLFF. The CDR3 region has the DNA TGCGCCAGCAGCGATACAGGACAGTCTAATGAAAAACTGTTTTTT.

The chain is built from TRBV20-1 and TRBJ2-5; 8 bases fit TRBD2. The CDR3 totals 16 residues. J lost 2 bases, V lost 6 bases, and 14 bases had no gene match. Germline V lookup: CDR1 DFQATT, CDR2 SNEGSKA (reference sequence). CDR3 region: CSAAALRGAEQETQYF. The CDR3 DNA follows: TGCAGTGCCGCTGCGTTGCGGGGGGCCGAACAAGAGACCCAGTACTTC.

This clonotype was seen a few times. V usage is TRBV12-3 or TRBV12-4 and J usage is TRBJ2-1; 11 bases line up with TRBD2. The J call may not be correct, given that the DNA end is closer to TRBJ2-7. This CDR3 contains 19 residues. The CDR3 reads CASSLEDNTLAGAYNEQYF. CDR3 bases: TGTGCCAGCAGTCTTGAGGACAACACACTAGCGGGAGCCTACAATGAGCAGTACTTC.

The chain joins TRBV20-1 to TRBJ2-3; D is ambiguous. Per germline, CDR1 DFQATT and CDR2 SNEGSKA (reference sequence). Trimming took off 3 bases at V and 11 bases at J, with 12 bases between the two ends. The CDR3 contains 11 residues. The CDR3 reads CSASRLGLQYF. DNA for the CDR3: TGCAGTGCTAGCAGGCTAGGGTTGCAGTATTTT.

This clonotype was seen many times. The V gene is TRBV7-9, the J gene TRBJ1-2, with D unresolved. The CDR3 spans 13 residues. The germline gives CDR1 SEHNR, CDR2 FQNEAQ (reference sequence). The germline V and J ends were trimmed by 1 base and 4 bases, with 7 bases remaining between them. The CDR3 reads CASSLESFYGYTF. The CDR3 DNA reads as TGTGCCAGCAGCTTAGAGAGTTTCTATGGCTACACCTTC. Variable domain in full (rest from reference TRBV7-9 and TRBJ1-2): DTGVSQNPRHKITKRGQNVTFRCDPISEHNRLYWYRQTLGQGPEFLTYFQNEAQLEKSRLLSDRFSAERPKGSFSTLEIQRTEQGDSAMYLCASSLESFYGYTFGSGTRLTVV.

This clonotype qualifies as medium-sized. CDR3 protein: CASSLDPLGAGAYNEQFF. CDR3 in DNA: TGTGCCAGCAGCTTAGACCCTTTAGGGGCGGGGGCTTACAATGAGCAGTTCTTC. The V gene is TRBV7-8, the J gene TRBJ2-1, with a possible D match to TRBD2 (7 bases). The length of the CDR3 is 18 residues. V lost 1 base and J 4 bases, leaving 20 bases between the germline ends. Germline loops: CDR1 SGHVS, CDR2 FQNEAQ.

This clonotype was observed at least ten times. J is TRBJ2-3 and V is TRBV6-5; D is undetermined. This CDR3 region has 13 residues. Germline lookup yields CDR1 MNHEY and CDR2 SVGAGI. V lost 10 bases, J lost 3 bases, and 14 bases lay in between. In DNA, the CDR3 is TGTGCCACCAGCCGGACGAGGACAGATACGCAGTATTTT. Protein product: CATSRTRTDTQYF.

V and J are TRBV20-1 and TRBJ2-7, with unresolved D. Per germline, CDR1 DFQATT and CDR2 SNEGSKA (reference sequence). This CDR3 contains 14 residues. The V and J ends lost 3 bases and 0 bases respectively, with 12 bases between them. CDR3: CSASLQYNSYEQYF. CDR3 nucleotide sequence: TGCAGTGCTAGTCTCCAATATAACTCCTACGAGCAGTACTTC.

This clonotype was detected only once. The DNA of the CDR3 is TGTGCCAGCAATACAGCTCCGCCCAACTATGGCTACACCTTC. This gives the protein CASNTAPPNYGYTF. This sequence joins TRBV28 and TRBJ1-2, with D uncertain. Germline values: CDR1 MDHEN, CDR2 SYDVKM. CDR3 length equals 14 residues. Deletions cut 7 bases from V and 2 bases from J, with 14 bases between.

This rearrangement joins TRBV13 to TRBJ2-1, with 7 bases matching TRBD2. V lost 0 bases and J lost 13; bases outside the gene matches: 12. The CDR3 covers 15 residues. CDR1 is PRHDT, CDR2 FYEKMQ, per germline (reference sequence). The CDR3 sequence is CASSLGPSGQETQFF. In nucleotides, the CDR3 is TGTGCCAGCAGCTTAGGTCCTAGCGGCCAAGAGACCCAGTTCTTC.

CDR3: CSARDGRCTEAFF. The CDR3 coding sequence is TGCAGTGCTAGAGATGGGAGATGCACTGAAGCTTTCTTT. The chain uses TRBV20-1 and TRBJ1-1, with D unresolved. This CDR3 is 13 amino acids long. V was cut by 0 bases and J by 4 bases, with 9 bases left in between. Germline CDR1 reads DFQATT; CDR2 reads SNEGSKA (reference sequence).